The source of this T cell receptor beta chain is a study of OX40 agonist ivuxolimab in advanced cancers. Study-wide context: Patients received ivuxolimab, an intravenous treatment, every 2 weeks at 0.01 to 10 mg/kg.

Assay: immunoSEQ multiplex PCR; the TCRdb copy retains only in-frame clones and omits some. The table shows about 66,000 clones, with approximately 92% occurring only once. This CDR3 spans 12 amino acids. The germline V gene has CDR1 LNHDA and CDR2 SQIVND (reference sequence). V dropped 5 bases and J dropped 7 bases, with 9 bases sitting between them. The sequence was collected from an adult with an advanced solid tumor such as melanoma, head and neck, liver or kidney cancer. This chain joins TRBV19 and TRBJ2-1; D may correspond to TRBD1 or TRBD2 (6 bases each). The specimen was CD4+ or CD8+ T cells sorted from blood, collected in a trial of the OX40 agonist ivuxolimab. The CDR3 sequence: CASSWRGNEQFF. In DNA, the CDR3 is TGTGCCAGTAGTTGGAGGGGGAATGAGCAGTTCTTC.